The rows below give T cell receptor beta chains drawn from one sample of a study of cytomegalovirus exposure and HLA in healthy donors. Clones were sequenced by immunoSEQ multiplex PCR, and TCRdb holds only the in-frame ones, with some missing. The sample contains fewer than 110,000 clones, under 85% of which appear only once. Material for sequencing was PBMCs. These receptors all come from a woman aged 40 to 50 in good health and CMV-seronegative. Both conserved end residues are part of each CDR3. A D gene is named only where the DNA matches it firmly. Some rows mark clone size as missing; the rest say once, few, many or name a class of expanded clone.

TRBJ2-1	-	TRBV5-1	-	CASSLGGTLEGEQFF	TGCGCCAGCAGCTTGGGTGGGACACTCGAGGGTGAGCAGTTCTTC
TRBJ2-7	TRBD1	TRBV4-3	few	CASSQGSDRAYEQYF	TGCGCCAGCAGCCAAGGTAGTGACAGGGCCTACGAGCAGTACTTC
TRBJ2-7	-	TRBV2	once	CASNLGAEQYF	TGTGCCAGCAATCTAGGAGCCGAGCAGTACTTC
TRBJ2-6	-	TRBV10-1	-	CASSETGSGANVPTF	TGCGCCAGCAGTGAGACAGGCTCTGGGGCCAACGTCCCGACTTTC
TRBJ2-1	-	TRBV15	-	CATSRDGGSLYNEQFF	TGTGCCACCAGCAGAGATGGAGGTTCTCTCTACAATGAGCAGTTCTTC
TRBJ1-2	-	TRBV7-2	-	CASSQQGYYGYTF	TGTGCCAGCAGCCAACAGGGTTACTATGGCTACACCTTC
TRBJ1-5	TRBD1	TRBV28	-	CASSDEPGQPIYSNQPQHF	TGTGCCAGCAGTGATGAACCGGGACAGCCCATCTATAGCAATCAGCCCCAGCATTTT
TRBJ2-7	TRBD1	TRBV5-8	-	CASSMKGAVYEQYF	TGTGCCAGCAGTATGAAGGGGGCGGTCTACGAGCAGTACTTC
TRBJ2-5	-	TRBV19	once	CASSNPTDFQETQYF	TGTGCCAGTAGCAACCCGACAGATTTCCAAGAGACCCAGTACTTC
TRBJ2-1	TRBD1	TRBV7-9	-	CASSTGAGGNEQFF	TGTGCCAGCAGCACCGGAGCAGGGGGCAATGAGCAGTTCTTC
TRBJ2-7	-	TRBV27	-	CASSSKRQESYEQYF	TGTGCCAGCAGTTCGAAAAGACAGGAAAGCTACGAGCAGTACTTC
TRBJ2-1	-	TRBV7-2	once	CASSFGGLDDEQFF	TGTGCCAGCAGCTTCGGGGGGCTAGACGATGAGCAGTTCTTC
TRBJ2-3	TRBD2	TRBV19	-	CASRRTSGSSDTQYF	TGTGCCAGTAGGCGAACTAGCGGGAGCTCAGATACGCAGTATTTT
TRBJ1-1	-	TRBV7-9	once	CSSSSLVEAFF	TGTTCCAGCAGCTCCCTCGTGGAAGCTTTCTTT
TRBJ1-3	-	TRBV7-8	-	CASSLGGTVSGNTIYF	TGTGCCAGCAGCTTAGGAGGGACTGTCTCTGGAAACACCATATATTTT
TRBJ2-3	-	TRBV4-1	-	CASSDRGEVPDTQYF	TGCGCCAGCAGCGATCGGGGAGAGGTGCCAGATACGCAGTATTTT
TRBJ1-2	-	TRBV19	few	CASSRALYGYTF	TGTGCCAGTAGTAGAGCCCTCTATGGCTACACCTTC
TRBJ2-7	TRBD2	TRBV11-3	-	CASSLGLAGLVYEQYF	TGTGCCAGCAGCTTGGGACTAGCGGGGTTAGTCTACGAGCAGTACTTC
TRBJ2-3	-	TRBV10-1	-	CASSEDMGWEDTDTQYF	TGCGCCAGCAGTGAAGACATGGGGTGGGAGGACACAGATACGCAGTATTTT
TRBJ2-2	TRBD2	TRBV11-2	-	CAARSGGGGNTGELFF	TGTGCCGCTAGGAGCGGGGGGGGTGGTAACACCGGGGAGCTGTTTTTT
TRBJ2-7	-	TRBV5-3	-	CARSPRRGASYEQYF	TGTGCCAGAAGCCCCCGGAGAGGAGCCTCCTACGAGCAGTACTTC
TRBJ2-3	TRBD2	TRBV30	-	CAWRAGGNTDTQYF	TGTGCCTGGAGAGCGGGGGGGAACACAGATACGCAGTATTTT
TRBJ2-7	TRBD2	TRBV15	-	CATSRTRLAGGGEQYF	TGTGCCACCAGCAGAACGCGACTAGCGGGAGGAGGCGAGCAGTACTTC
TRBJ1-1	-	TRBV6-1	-	CASDLRGRGNTEAFF	TGTGCCAGCGATTTAAGGGGAAGGGGGAACACTGAAGCTTTCTTT
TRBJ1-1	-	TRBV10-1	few	CASSDRGNTEAFF	TGCGCCAGCAGTGACAGGGGGAACACTGAAGCTTTCTTT
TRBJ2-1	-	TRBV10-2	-	CASTRAGYNEQFF	TGCGCCAGCACTAGGGCGGGTTACAATGAGCAGTTCTTC
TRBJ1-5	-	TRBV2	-	CASSLGGGGSNQPQHF	TGTGCCAGCAGCCTGGGAGGGGGAGGTAGCAATCAGCCCCAGCATTTT
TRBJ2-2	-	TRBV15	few	CATSRDPGGGNTGELFF	TGTGCCACCAGCAGAGATCCCGGAGGCGGGAACACCGGGGAGCTGTTTTTT
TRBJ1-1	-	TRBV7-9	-	CSSSKTGPAFF	TGTTCCAGCAGCAAGACAGGTCCAGCTTTCTTT
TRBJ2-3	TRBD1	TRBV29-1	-	CSGGQGITLNTQYF	TGCAGCGGTGGACAGGGGATAACCTTAAATACGCAGTATTTT
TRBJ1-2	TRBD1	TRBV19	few	CASSRWTGGNYGYTF	TGTGCCAGTAGTAGATGGACAGGGGGCAACTATGGCTACACCTTC
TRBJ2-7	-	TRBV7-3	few	CASSLTGGYEQYF	TGTGCCAGCAGCTTAACGGGGGGCTACGAGCAGTACTTC
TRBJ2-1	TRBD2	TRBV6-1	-	CASSEVWLAGFGEQFF	TGTGCCAGCAGTGAAGTTTGGCTAGCGGGATTCGGTGAGCAGTTCTTC
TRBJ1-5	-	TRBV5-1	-	CASSFGRGLGYGNQPQHF	TGCGCCAGCAGCTTCGGGCGGGGTTTGGGGTACGGCAATCAGCCCCAGCATTTT
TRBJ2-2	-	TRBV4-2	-	CASSQEGGWAGELFF	TGTGCCAGCAGCCAAGAAGGAGGTTGGGCCGGGGAGCTGTTTTTT
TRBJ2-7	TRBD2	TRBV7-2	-	CASSRRLAGANYEQYF	TGTGCCAGCAGCCGTAGACTAGCGGGGGCAAACTACGAGCAGTACTTC
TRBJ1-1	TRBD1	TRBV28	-	CATFGQGANTEAFF	TGTGCCACATTCGGACAGGGAGCGAACACTGAAGCTTTCTTT
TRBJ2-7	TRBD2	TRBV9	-	CASSVGLKAGGLDEQYF	TGTGCCAGCAGCGTAGGCCTAAAAGCGGGGGGGCTTGACGAGCAGTACTTC
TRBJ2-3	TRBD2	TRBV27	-	CASRRFLAGGSTDTQYF	TGTGCCAGCAGGCGATTTTTAGCGGGGGGGTCCACAGATACGCAGTATTTT
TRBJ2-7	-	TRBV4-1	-	CASSQDNRVAHEQYF	TGCGCCAGCAGCCAAGATAACAGGGTCGCCCACGAGCAGTACTTC
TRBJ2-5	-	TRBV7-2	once	CASSLQAAHGGETQYF	TGTGCCAGCAGCTTACAGGCAGCCCATGGAGGAGAGACCCAGTACTTC
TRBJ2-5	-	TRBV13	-	CASSSRGGRETQYF	TGTGCCAGCAGCTCCAGGGGAGGGCGGGAGACCCAGTACTTC
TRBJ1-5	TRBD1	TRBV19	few	CASSTIGGSDQPQHF	TGTGCCAGTAGTACGATAGGGGGCAGTGATCAGCCCCAGCATTTT